This TCR beta chain was sequenced during a study of tissue T cells after allogeneic stem cell transplantation. Study-wide results and caveats: Tissue-detected TCR repertoire was only partly captured by blood and spleen T cells.

The sample holds a few counts of this clone. Antigen unknown. The gene names given are mouse names. The CDR3 goes on 1 residue after the read ends, and that part is filled in from the germline J gene. Germline V CDR1 and CDR2: NNHNN, SYGAGS (reference sequence). The CDR3 extends over 14 amino acids. Between the trimmed V and J ends, which lost 6 bases and 0 bases, there was a span of 12 bases. Generated by immunoSEQ multiplex PCR, the TCRdb table keeps only in-frame clones and is missing some. The repertoire holds 20,000 to 25,000 clones, with more than 65% as singletons. The sequencing sample was made of blood. This TCR came from a female BALB/c mouse in good health. The MHC haplotype of this mouse line is H2-d. The chain uses TRBV13-2 and TRBJ1-2; a weak D match, TRBD1 (6 bases). CDR3 sequence: CASARDTANSDYTF. CDR3 bases read: TGTGCCAGCGCCAGGGACACTGCAAACTCCGACTACACC.